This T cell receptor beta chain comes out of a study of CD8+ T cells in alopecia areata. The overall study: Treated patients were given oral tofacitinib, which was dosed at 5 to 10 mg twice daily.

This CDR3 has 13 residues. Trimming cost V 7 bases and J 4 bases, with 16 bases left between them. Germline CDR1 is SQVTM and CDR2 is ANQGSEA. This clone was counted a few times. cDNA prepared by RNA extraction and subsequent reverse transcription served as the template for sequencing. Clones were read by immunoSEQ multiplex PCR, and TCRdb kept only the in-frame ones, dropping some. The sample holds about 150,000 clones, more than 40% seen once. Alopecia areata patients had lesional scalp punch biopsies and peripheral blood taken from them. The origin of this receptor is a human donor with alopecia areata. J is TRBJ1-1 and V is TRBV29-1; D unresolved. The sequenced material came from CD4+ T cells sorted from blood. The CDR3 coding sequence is TGCAGCGGGCAATTTCAGGCGGGCACTGAAGCTTTCTTT. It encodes CSGQFQAGTEAFF. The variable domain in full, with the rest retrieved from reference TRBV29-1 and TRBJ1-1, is SAVISQKPSRDICQRGTSLTIQCQVDSQVTMMFWYRQQPGQSLTLIATANQGSEATYESGFVIDKFPISRPNLTFSTLTVSNMSPEDSSIYLCSGQFQAGTEAFFGQGTRLTVV.